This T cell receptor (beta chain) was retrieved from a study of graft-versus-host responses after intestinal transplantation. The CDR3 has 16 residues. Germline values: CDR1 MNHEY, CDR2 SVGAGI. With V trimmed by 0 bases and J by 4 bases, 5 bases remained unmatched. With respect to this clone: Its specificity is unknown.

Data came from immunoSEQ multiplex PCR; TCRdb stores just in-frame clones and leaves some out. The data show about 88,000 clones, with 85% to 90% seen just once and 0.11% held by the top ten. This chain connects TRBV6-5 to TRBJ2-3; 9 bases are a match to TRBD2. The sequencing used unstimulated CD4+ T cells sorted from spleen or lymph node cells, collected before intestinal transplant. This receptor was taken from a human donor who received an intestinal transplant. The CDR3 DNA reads TGTGCCAGCAGTTACTCTAGCGGGGGTTTATCAGATACGCAGTATTTT. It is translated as CASSYSSGGLSDTQYF.